A single sample is the source of the 17 T cell receptor beta chains below, sequenced in a study of blood T cells in healthy people across ages. Sample-barcoded 5' priming and a J-beta primer mix drove a second PCR of roughly 7 to 11 cycles. TCRdb ran MiXCR on the 5' RACE reads and lists one entry per CDR3 protein. The profile shows 750,000 to 850,000 distinct CDR3 sequences, more than 20% of them singletons. These data are also associated with another study on T cells of mothers and their children.

The sequencing input was blood. The receptors derive from a boy between 10 and 17 years old in good health.

This clonotype appeared many times. The chain links TRBV21-1 to TRBJ1-6. TRBV21-1 has pseudogene status. The CDR3 runs to 14 residues. The CDR3 reads CASSKYPSRSPLHF. DNA for the CDR3: TGTGCCAGCAGCAAATACCCGTCGCGTTCACCCCTCCACTTT.

The V call is TRBV20-1, the J call TRBJ2-7, with D possibly matching TRBD2 (5 bases). This CDR3 is built from 14 residues. The germline CDR1 and CDR2 sequences are DFQATT and SNEGSKA (reference sequence). V lost 0 bases, J lost 5 bases, and 14 bases lay in between. CDR3 protein: CSARDLEAGDEQYF. The CDR3 DNA reads TGCAGTGCTAGAGATCTAGAGGCGGGCGACGAGCAGTACTTC.

The rearrangement joins TRBV6-1 to TRBJ1-1; D is ambiguous. This CDR3 is 13 amino acids long. CDR1 and CDR2 from the germline V gene are MNHNS and SASEGT. V was clipped by 4 bases and J by 5 bases, with 11 bases between them. This chain's CDR3 is CASSGHHGTEAFF. DNA for the CDR3: TGTGCCAGCAGTGGCCACCATGGGACTGAAGCTTTCTTT.

This chain uses TRBV20-1 with TRBJ2-1, with 13 bases matching TRBD2. With V trimmed by 2 bases and J by 7 bases, 11 bases remained unmatched. The CDR3 is 17 amino acids. CDR1 is DFQATT and CDR2 is SNEGSKA in the germline V gene (reference sequence). The chain's CDR3 is CSARPRLAGGIGNEQFF. CDR3 DNA: TGCAGTGCTAGACCCAGACTAGCGGGGGGCATTGGAAATGAGCAGTTCTTC.

CDR3 sequence: CASSLLKQGGGYTF. CDR3 sequence (DNA): TGTGCCAGCAGTTTATTAAAACAGGGAGGCGGCTACACCTTC. The genes are TRBV28 and TRBJ1-2, with a tentative D call TRBD1 (6 bases). Trimming left V 1 base short and J 8 bases short, with 14 bases between. The CDR3 contains 14 residues. Germline-derived CDR1 and CDR2 are MDHEN and SYDVKM.

This clonotype occurred a few times. The chain employs TRBV18 and TRBJ2-3; D is ambiguous. The CDR3 sequence is 13 residues long. Per germline, CDR1 KGHSH and CDR2 LQKENI. Trimming shortened V by 2 bases and J by 3 bases, and 6 bases separated the two germline ends. The CDR3 DNA follows: TGTGCCAGCTCACCATTTAGAACAGATACGCAGTATTTT. Translated, it gives CASSPFRTDTQYF.

DNA of the CDR3: TGCAGCATCCGGAGGGGGACGGCCCTCAGTACCGATACGCAGTATTTT. Translating gives CSIRRGTALSTDTQYF. The chain uses TRBV29-1 and TRBJ2-3; D tentatively fits TRBD1 or TRBD2 (6 bases each). The V gene lost 8 bases and the J gene lost 6 bases, with 27 bases spanning the gap. From germline, CDR1 is SQVTM and CDR2 ANQGSEA. There are 16 residues in the CDR3.

J is TRBJ1-5 and V is TRBV7-2; D might be TRBD1 (6 bases). CDR3 size: 16 residues. CDR1 SGHTA and CDR2 FQGNSA come from the germline V gene. The V gene lost 0 bases and the J gene lost 7 bases, with 16 bases spanning the gap. The CDR3 DNA sequence: TGTGCCAGCAGCTTAGCGGGCAGGGGAGGAGGACAGCCCCAGCATTTT. This codes for CASSLAGRGGGQPQHF. The whole variable domain, filled in from reference TRBV7-2 and TRBJ1-5, reads GAGVSQSPSNKVTEKGKDVELRCDPISGHTALYWYRQSLGQGLEFLIYFQGNSAPDKSGLPSDRFSAERTGGSVSTLTIQRTQQEDSAVYLCASSLAGRGGGQPQHFGDGTRLSIL.

In its sample, this clonotype was seen a few times. The chain employs TRBV7-9 and TRBJ2-4; unclear D gene. Germline V gives CDR1 SEHNR, CDR2 FQNEAQ (reference sequence). The ends were cut back, 1 base at V and 10 bases at J, with 5 bases in the middle. This CDR3 region has 11 residues. CDR3 nucleotides: TGTGCCAGCAGCTTAGAAAGAATTCAGTACTTC. Translation gives CASSLERIQYF.

This clonotype was seen more than once but under ten times. The chain combines TRBV28 with TRBJ1-6; 9 nucleotides align to TRBD1. The CDR3 length is 15 residues. The germline gives CDR1 MDHEN, CDR2 SYDVKM. V lost 3 bases, J lost 6 bases, and 3 bases stayed unmatched. The DNA of the CDR3 is TGTGCCAGCAGTTTGGGGACAGGGATTAATTCACCCCTCCACTTT. This sequence encodes CASSLGTGINSPLHF.

J is TRBJ2-5 and V is TRBV7-2; 9 bases are shared with TRBD1. Losses at the gene ends were 5 bases for V and 5 bases for J; bases not matched to a gene: 9. The CDR3 contains 15 residues. Germline V CDR1 and CDR2: SGHTA, FQGNSA. The chain's CDR3 is CASSPSQGAVETQYF. Written as DNA, the CDR3 is TGTGCCAGCAGCCCTTCACAGGGGGCGGTGGAGACCCAGTACTTC. Full variable domain (outside the CDR3, taken from reference TRBV7-2 and TRBJ2-5): GAGVSQSPSNKVTEKGKDVELRCDPISGHTALYWYRQSLGQGLEFLIYFQGNSAPDKSGLPSDRFSAERTGGSVSTLTIQRTQQEDSAVYLCASSPSQGAVETQYFGPGTRLLVL.

The chain combines TRBV10-3 with TRBJ1-5; unclear D gene. The ends were cut back, 4 bases at V and 6 bases at J, with 16 bases in the middle. The germline V gene encodes CDR1 ENHRY and CDR2 SYGVKD. CDR3 size: 15 residues. CDR3 nucleotides: TGTGCCATCAGTGGGGAGAGCCACCCCGCTCAGCCCCAGCATTTT. Its protein product is CAISGESHPAQPQHF.

This clonotype came up a few times. The chain links TRBV7-2 to TRBJ1-1, with a tentative D call TRBD1 (5 bases). The V gene's germline CDR1 is SGHTA and CDR2 FQGNSA. The CDR3 has 17 amino acids. Trimming pared 1 base from V and 6 bases from J, leaving 21 bases between. This chain's CDR3 is CASSLGSLGPLLAEAFF. The CDR3 bases are TGTGCCAGCAGCTTAGGATCTCTGGGGCCCTTGTTGGCTGAAGCTTTCTTT. Full variable domain (missing parts from reference TRBV7-2 and TRBJ1-1): GAGVSQSPSNKVTEKGKDVELRCDPISGHTALYWYRQSLGQGLEFLIYFQGNSAPDKSGLPSDRFSAERTGGSVSTLTIQRTQQEDSAVYLCASSLGSLGPLLAEAFFGQGTRLTVV.

CDR3 protein: CASSPPLQPNYGYTF. DNA for the CDR3: TGTGCCAGCTCACCACCGTTGCAGCCCAACTATGGCTACACCTTC. The chain couples TRBV18 to TRBJ1-2; no clear D gene. This CDR3 is built from 15 residues. Trimming shortened V by 0 bases and J by 2 bases, and 10 bases separated the two germline ends. CDR1 KGHSH and CDR2 LQKENI come from the germline V gene.

The rearrangement joins TRBV4-3 to TRBJ2-7; D may match TRBD1 or TRBD2 (7 bases each). Germline CDR1 is LGHNA and CDR2 is YSLEER. The ends were cut back, 0 bases at V and 4 bases at J, with 16 bases in the middle. This CDR3 has 16 residues. In DNA, the CDR3 is TGCGCCAGCAGCCAAGAGGCGGGCAGGGGGGGATACGAGCAGTACTTC. The encoded protein is CASSQEAGRGGYEQYF.

V gene TRBV7-2 combines with J gene TRBJ2-7; D unclear. The CDR3 totals 11 residues. Germline V lookup: CDR1 SGHTA, CDR2 FQGNSA. V lost 2 bases and J 6 bases, leaving 5 bases between the germline ends. CDR3 in DNA: TGTGCCAGCAGCTTACAGATCGAGCAGTACTTC. Its translation: CASSLQIEQYF.

This clonotype was counted only a few times. The V gene is TRBV4-2, the J gene TRBJ2-3; 10 nucleotides agree with TRBD2. V lost 1 base and J lost 4; bases outside the gene matches: 5. CDR1 and CDR2 from the germline V gene are LGHNA and YNFKEQ. This CDR3 contains 16 residues. CDR3 amino acids: CASSQAGTSVADTQYF. As DNA, the CDR3 is TGTGCCAGCAGCCAAGCCGGGACTAGCGTCGCAGATACGCAGTATTTT.